This T cell receptor (beta chain) was identified in a study of cytomegalovirus exposure and HLA in healthy donors. The CDR3 consists of 14 residues. The PCR employed 60 Vbeta primers together with 13 Jbeta primers. This table comes from immunoSEQ multiplex PCR, and its TCRdb copy is limited to in-frame clones, with some not included. The profile shows some 60,000 clones, 80% of them singletons. Material for sequencing was PBMCs. The chain links TRBV21-1 to TRBJ2-7; the table gives TRBD2 as D, unverified against the DNA. TRBV21-1 represents a pseudogene. The receptor was isolated from a male donor in good health and CMV-seronegative. CDR3 coding DNA: TGTGCCAGCAGCAAAGGGGGGGGCTACTACGAGCAGTACTTC. Amino acid sequence: CASSKGGGYYEQYF.